These 21 T cell receptor beta chains share one sample of origin, sequenced in a study of T cells after somatic rescue of genetic block. Produced via immunoSEQ multiplex PCR; TCRdb's table is partial and in-frame only. This sample yields 80,000 to 100,000 clones, of which around 90% are seen a single time; more than 1.5% belongs to the top ten. Sample: peripheral blood mononuclear cells (PBMCs). The source is a woman between 18 and 29 years old.

This clone was detected only once. The rearrangement links TRBV7-2 to TRBJ2-7, with D possibly matching TRBD1 (5 bases). Trimming stripped 5 bases from V and 2 bases from J, with 13 bases between. This CDR3 spans 14 amino acids. Germline V gene sequence: CDR1 SGHTA, CDR2 FQGNSA. This chain's CDR3 is CASSRRGEAYEQYF. The CDR3 nucleotides are TGTGCCAGCAGCCGAAGGGGCGAAGCCTACGAGCAGTACTTC.

The V and J genes are TRBV6-5 and TRBJ2-7, with D possibly TRBD2 on 7 matching bases. This CDR3 is 15 amino acids long. From germline, CDR1 is MNHEY and CDR2 SVGAGI. The germline V and J ends were trimmed by 6 bases and 6 bases, with 21 bases remaining between them. The CDR3 reads CASSPMAGAGVEQYF. CDR3 coding DNA: TGTGCCAGCAGCCCCATGGCGGGGGCGGGAGTCGAGCAGTACTTC.

The chain has TRBV11-2 and TRBJ2-1, with TRBD1 identical over 7 bases. The ends lost 1 base at V and 4 bases at J; junction bases unmatched: 1. The germline V gene has CDR1 SGHAT and CDR2 FQNNGV. CDR3 length equals 14 residues. This CDR3 reads CASSLGDRYNEQFF. CDR3 sequence (DNA): TGTGCCAGCAGCTTAGGGGACAGATACAATGAGCAGTTCTTC.

The chain employs TRBV4-1 and TRBJ2-3; TRBD1 aligns across 11 bases. Germline loops: CDR1 MGHRA, CDR2 YSYEKL. The CDR3 has 16 residues. Trimming took 4 bases from V and 4 from J; bases not matched to a gene: 7. CDR3 amino acids: CASSRGQGGEADTQYF. The CDR3, as DNA: TGCGCCAGCAGCCGGGGACAGGGGGGGGAAGCAGATACGCAGTATTTT.

The chain links TRBV14 to TRBJ2-7; 8 nucleotides align to TRBD1. Germline assignment: CDR1 SGHDN and CDR2 FVKESK. CDR3 length: 14 amino acids. J lost 7 bases, V lost 3 bases, and 8 bases had no gene match. The CDR3, as DNA: TGTGCCAGCAGCCACAGGGGGCAAATGAGGGAGCAGTACTTC. It specifies CASSHRGQMREQYF.

This clone was seen once. This chain uses TRBV28 with TRBJ2-3; D not certain. V was trimmed by 5 bases and J by 4 bases, leaving 13 bases between them. Germline CDR1 reads MDHEN; CDR2 reads SYDVKM. CDR3 length: 14 amino acids. This CDR3 reads CASSIRGRADTQYF. CDR3 coding DNA: TGTGCCAGCAGTATACGTGGGCGTGCAGATACGCAGTATTTT.

This chain uses TRBV14 with TRBJ2-3; a weak D match, TRBD2 (6 bases). CDR3 length: 16 amino acids. In germline, CDR1 is SGHDN, CDR2 FVKESK. Trimming pared 4 bases from V and 3 bases from J, leaving 17 bases between. The CDR3 DNA reads TGTGCCAGCAGCCTCAAATCTAGCGTTGCAACAGATACGCAGTATTTT. It yields the protein CASSLKSSVATDTQYF.

The chain uses TRBV2 and TRBJ1-1, with D perhaps matching TRBD1 (5 bases). Germline loops: CDR1 SNHLY, CDR2 FYNNEI. Trimming removed 6 bases at V and 1 base at J, with 9 bases between. There are 13 residues in the CDR3. CDR3 DNA sequence: TGTGCCAGCAGCCCGGACACGAACACTGAAGCTTTCTTT. Protein product: CASSPDTNTEAFF.

The V and J genes are TRBV28 and TRBJ1-2, with D hard to call. This CDR3 has 14 amino acids. CDR1 and CDR2 from the germline V gene are MDHEN and SYDVKM. V was shortened by 6 bases and J by 4 bases, with 15 bases between the two germline ends. The CDR3 sequence: CASRFGIMAYGYTF. As DNA, the CDR3 is TGTGCCAGCAGATTTGGAATTATGGCCTATGGCTACACCTTC.

The chain joins TRBV4-1 to TRBJ1-5; 9 bases align to TRBD1. With 0 bases clipped from V and 5 bases from J, the junction kept 5 bases outside the gene matches. This CDR3 is built from 16 residues. Germline-derived CDR1 and CDR2 are MGHRA and YSYEKL. This CDR3 is CASSQEPGQGYQPQHF. CDR3 coding DNA: TGCGCCAGCAGCCAAGAGCCGGGACAGGGTTATCAGCCCCAGCATTTT.

The chain has TRBV6-6 and TRBJ2-1; a possible D gene is TRBD2 (6 bases). V was trimmed by 2 bases and J by 9 bases, leaving 17 bases between them. The CDR3 covers 15 residues. The germline gives CDR1 MNHNY, CDR2 SVGAGI (reference sequence). The CDR3 region is CASSYGAGLWGEQFF. The CDR3 DNA sequence: TGTGCCAGCAGTTACGGCGCGGGACTCTGGGGTGAGCAGTTCTTC.

This chain joins TRBV5-5 and TRBJ2-5; 7 bases map to TRBD1. Germline-derived CDR1 and CDR2 are SGHKS and YYEKEE (reference sequence). V gave up 4 bases and J gave up 5 bases; unmatched junction bases: 11. This CDR3 is built from 15 residues. The CDR3 DNA reads TGTGCCAGCAGCCTGGTGGCAGGGGGATGGGAGACCCAGTACTTC. Translation gives CASSLVAGGWETQYF.

The chain joins TRBV5-4 to TRBJ2-3; 8 nucleotides match TRBD2. The CDR3 consists of 14 residues. Unmatched junction bases numbered 4, after V lost 7 bases and J lost 0 bases. The V gene's germline CDR1 is SGHNT and CDR2 YYREEE (reference sequence). The CDR3 coding sequence is TGTGCCAGCTCAGCGGGGGATAGCACAGATACGCAGTATTTT. It translates to CASSAGDSTDTQYF.

The chain combines TRBV19 with TRBJ2-5; D is unclear. Germline-derived CDR1 and CDR2 are LNHDA and SQIVND (reference sequence). V was clipped by 1 base and J by 5 bases, with 8 bases between them. This CDR3 has 13 residues. CDR3 in amino acids: CASSIAARETQYF. Written as DNA, the CDR3 is TGTGCCAGTAGTATAGCCGCTCGGGAGACCCAGTACTTC.

The genes are TRBV5-1 and TRBJ2-7; TRBD1 agrees at 7 bases. J lost 0 bases, V lost 4 bases, and 7 bases had no gene match. Looked up from germline, CDR1 is SGHRS and CDR2 is YFSETQ. The CDR3 runs to 15 residues. The CDR3 coding sequence is TGCGCCAGCAGCCCCGGGACAGCTATCTCCTACGAGCAGTACTTC. This codes for CASSPGTAISYEQYF.

This clone has a handful of counts. The chain employs TRBV19 and TRBJ1-2, with D possibly being TRBD1 (5 bases). Germline V gives CDR1 LNHDA, CDR2 SQIVND (reference sequence). V lost 5 bases to trimming and J lost 2 bases, with 27 bases between them. The CDR3 covers 19 residues. As DNA, the CDR3 is TGTGCCAGTAGTCCCCGAGGCGCAGGGATATCGGCGGTAAACTATGGCTACACCTTC. Translated: CASSPRGAGISAVNYGYTF.

The CDR3, as DNA: TGCGCCAGCAGCCAAGAAGGAGAGGACACTGAAGCTTTCTTT. This codes for CASSQEGEDTEAFF. The V gene is TRBV4-1, the J gene TRBJ1-1; no clear D. The CDR3 is 14 amino acids. Per germline, CDR1 MGHRA and CDR2 YSYEKL. Trimming cost V 0 bases and J 3 bases, with 8 bases left between them.

In this sample, this clone turned up once. The rearrangement uses TRBV15 and TRBJ1-5; a weak D match, TRBD1 (5 bases). This CDR3 is built from 16 residues. The V gene lost 0 bases and the J gene lost 2 bases, with 11 bases spanning the gap. The germline gives CDR1 LNHNV, CDR2 YYDKDF (reference sequence). This CDR3 is CATSRERGDGNQPQHF. CDR3 coding DNA: TGTGCCACCAGCAGAGAACGGGGGGACGGCAATCAGCCCCAGCATTTT.

The rearrangement links TRBV28 to TRBJ2-1; D uncertain. Germline CDR1 reads MDHEN; CDR2 reads SYDVKM. This CDR3 has 12 amino acids. The germline V and J ends were trimmed by 2 bases and 10 bases, with 9 bases remaining between them. CDR3 in DNA: TGTGCCAGCAGTTTAGTAACAAGGGAGCAGTTCTTC. Its translation: CASSLVTREQFF.

The chain is built from TRBV4-3 and TRBJ1-1, with D unclear. V was shortened by 4 bases and J by 4 bases, with 7 bases between the two germline ends. There are 12 residues in the CDR3. The germline gives CDR1 LGHNA, CDR2 YSLEER. The CDR3 loop is CASSPDRTEAFF. Here the CDR3 DNA reads TGCGCCAGCAGCCCGGATCGCACTGAAGCTTTCTTT.

The V and J genes are TRBV29-1 and TRBJ1-4; a possible D gene is TRBD1 (5 bases). Germline assignment: CDR1 SQVTM and CDR2 ANQGSEA. The germline V and J ends were trimmed by 5 bases and 8 bases, with 18 bases remaining between them. The CDR3 contains 14 residues. The CDR3: CSVQLGRKDEKLFF. In nucleotides, the CDR3 is TGCAGCGTTCAGTTGGGACGGAAGGACGAAAAACTGTTTTTT.